This TCR beta chain was captured in a study of shared clonotypes between healthy human individuals. Study observations and caveats: Shared across a handful of donors were about 4.6% of the naive CD4 clonotypes. Rarefaction showed that sequencing of sorted subsets was incomplete (despite large depth). Among donors, clonotype sharing was expected to be affected by sequencing depth.

As originally analysed: As immunoSEQ supplied junction-only sequences (without quality scores), filtering differed. Clones were sequenced by immunoSEQ multiplex PCR, and TCRdb holds only the in-frame ones, with some missing. The DNA was the basis for D and trimming; V, J and clone size are from that table. The sample consists of 850,000 to 1,100,000 clones, roughly 77% of them appearing once. With respect to this clone: The antigen is not known.

CDR1 and CDR2 (germline): MDHEN, SYDVKM. This CDR3 is built from 14 residues. Trimming removed 5 bases at V and 2 bases at J, with 9 bases between. The chain couples TRBV28 to TRBJ1-4; tentative D call: TRBD1 (5 bases). Sequencing input: memory CD4+ T cells from PBMCs. Subset meaning: CD45RA-negative fraction. The origin of this receptor is a man between 18 and 29 years old in good health. Some clones in this sample may be carry-over from other donors' samples. The CDR3 loop is CASSLQATNEKLFF. For the CDR3, the DNA is TGTGCCAGCAGTCTACAGGCGACTAATGAAAAACTGTTTTTT.